What follows are 27 T cell receptor beta chains derived from one specimen sequenced in a study of CD8 T cells in ankylosing spondylitis. TCRdb processed the 5' RACE reads anew with MiXCR; each CDR3 protein has one entry. The sample holds roughly 120,000 distinct CDR3 sequences, roughly an eighth seen once. Material: blood, either unsorted or a sorted T cell fraction (not recorded which). These receptors came from a female donor with ankylosing spondylitis or in good health (not recorded which).

CDR3 residues: CASRYSGINEQFF. DNA of the CDR3: TGCGCCAGCAGGTATAGCGGGATCAATGAGCAGTTCTTC. V and J are TRBV5-1 and TRBJ2-1; 8 bases are a match to TRBD2. V lost 5 bases and J lost 6; bases outside the gene matches: 4. The CDR3 totals 13 residues. Germline V gene data show CDR1 as SGHRS and CDR2 as YFSETQ.

This clonotype showed up many times. The V gene is TRBV7-3, the J gene TRBJ2-3, with D tentatively TRBD2 (5 bases). The CDR3 runs 15 residues. Trimming shortened V by 4 bases and J by 3 bases, and 14 bases separated the two germline ends. Germline V lookup: CDR1 SGHTA, CDR2 FQGTGA. CDR3 residues: CASSSWAGGTDTQYF. DNA of the CDR3: TGTGCCAGCAGCTCCTGGGCAGGAGGAACAGATACGCAGTATTTT.

The chain links TRBV7-9 to TRBJ1-2; 7 positions match TRBD1. This CDR3 region has 14 residues. Germline V CDR1 and CDR2: SEHNR, FQNEAQ (reference sequence). The V and J ends lost 5 bases and 2 bases, in that order; junction bases with no gene match: 5. The CDR3 here is CASSVTGANYGYTF. For the CDR3, the DNA is TGTGCCAGCAGCGTTACAGGGGCGAACTATGGCTACACCTTC. The whole variable domain, filled in from reference TRBV7-9 and TRBJ1-2, reads DTGVSQNPRHKITKRGQNVTFRCDPISEHNRLYWYRQTLGQGPEFLTYFQNEAQLEKSRLLSDRFSAERPKGSFSTLEIQRTEQGDSAMYLCASSVTGANYGYTFGSGTRLTVV.

The V gene is TRBV20-1, the J gene TRBJ2-1, with 8 positions matching TRBD2. V gave up 3 bases and J gave up 7 bases; unmatched junction bases: 17. From germline, CDR1 is DFQATT and CDR2 SNEGSKA (reference sequence). The CDR3 is made up of 17 amino acids. CDR3 in amino acids: CSASRLIGAGGRNEQFF. Here the CDR3 DNA reads TGCAGTGCTAGCCGCCTGATTGGGGCGGGAGGTCGAAATGAGCAGTTCTTC.

The chain uses TRBV10-3 and TRBJ2-7; no firm D call. The V gene lost 5 bases and the J gene lost 3 bases, with 8 bases spanning the gap. This CDR3 is built from 12 residues. From germline, CDR1 is ENHRY and CDR2 SYGVKD. In DNA form, the CDR3 reads TGTGCCATCAGTTCAGAGAACTACGAGCAGTACTTC. Translated: CAISSENYEQYF.

Many counts were recorded for this clonotype. The CDR3 DNA sequence: TGTGCCATCGGGCGGGGGACAGATACGCAGTATTTT. This gives the protein CAIGRGTDTQYF. V and J are TRBV6-5 and TRBJ2-3, with 7 bases fitting TRBD2. Germline V gives CDR1 MNHEY, CDR2 SVGAGI. V dropped 10 bases and J dropped 3; count of bases not matched to a gene: 4. This CDR3 is built from 12 residues.

In its sample, this clonotype was seen many times. The chain has TRBV27 and TRBJ1-5; D gene uncertain. V gave up 3 bases and J gave up 5 bases, with 8 bases separating them. Germline V gene sequence: CDR1 MNHEY, CDR2 SMNVEV (reference sequence). This CDR3 comprises 13 residues. The CDR3 sequence is CASSFWWDQPQHF. The CDR3, as DNA: TGTGCCAGCAGTTTTTGGTGGGATCAGCCCCAGCATTTT.

CDR3 residues: CAISRGDEQYF. CDR3 bases: TGTGCCATCTCTAGGGGGGACGAGCAGTACTTC. The chain couples TRBV10-3 to TRBJ2-7; perhaps D is TRBD1 or TRBD2 (6 bases each). The germline V and J ends were trimmed by 8 bases and 5 bases, with 10 bases remaining between them. CDR1 and CDR2 from the germline V gene are ENHRY and SYGVKD. The CDR3 spans 11 residues.

Many counts were recorded for this clonotype. The chain recombines TRBV20-1 with TRBJ2-1; 12 bases are shared with TRBD2. CDR3 size: 19 residues. The V and J ends lost 1 base and 5 bases, in that order; junction bases with no gene match: 15. Germline assignment: CDR1 DFQATT and CDR2 SNEGSKA (reference sequence). CDR3 sequence reads: CSARGASGGARTMNNEQFF. The CDR3 nucleotides read TGCAGTGCTAGAGGGGCTAGCGGGGGGGCCCGAACGATGAACAATGAGCAGTTCTTC.

This clonotype was counted ten times or more. The rearrangement uses TRBV11-2 and TRBJ1-4; possible D gene TRBD1, 6 bases. V was shortened by 5 bases and J by 0 bases, with 13 bases between the two germline ends. Germline CDR1 and CDR2: SGHAT and FQNNGV. This CDR3 contains 16 residues. In nucleotides, the CDR3 is TGTGCCAGCAGCGGAGGACAGCTAGCAACTAATGAAAAACTGTTTTTT. This sequence encodes CASSGGQLATNEKLFF.

In this sample, this clonotype turned up a few times. The chain couples TRBV7-6 to TRBJ2-3; TRBD1 matches 9 bases. With 4 bases clipped from V and 1 base from J, the junction kept 3 bases outside the gene matches. The CDR3 runs to 15 residues. The V gene's germline CDR1 is SGHVS and CDR2 FNYEAQ. CDR3 amino acids: CASSSGQGGTDTQYF. The CDR3 region has the DNA TGTGCCAGCAGCTCGGGACAGGGAGGCACAGATACGCAGTATTTT. Together with reference TRBV7-6 and TRBJ2-3, the CDR3 gives the full variable domain: GAGVSQSPRYKVTKRGQDVALRCDPISGHVSLYWYRQALGQGPEFLTYFNYEAQQDKSGLPNDRFSAERPEGSISTLTIQRTEQRDSAMYRCASSSGQGGTDTQYFGPGTRLTVL.

The chain is built from TRBV15 and TRBJ2-1; D assignment may be TRBD1 or TRBD2 (5 bases each). From germline, CDR1 is LNHNV and CDR2 YYDKDF (reference sequence). The length of the CDR3 is 14 residues. Deletions cut 6 bases from V and 7 bases from J, with 16 bases between. The CDR3 protein is CATRGDAAKNEQFF. CDR3 bases: TGTGCCACCAGGGGGGACGCCGCAAAAAATGAGCAGTTCTTC.

This clonotype was seen a few times. The chain employs TRBV20-1 and TRBJ1-1; a possible D gene is TRBD1 (6 bases). CDR1 is DFQATT and CDR2 is SNEGSKA in the germline V gene (reference sequence). V lost 6 bases, J lost 0 bases, and 11 bases lay in between. CDR3 length: 13 amino acids. CDR3 loop: CSALGGLNTEAFF. The DNA of the CDR3 is TGCAGTGCCTTAGGGGGTTTGAACACTGAAGCTTTCTTT.

In DNA form, the CDR3 reads TGTGCCAGCTCACCAGGCAGCCCGGGCGTTGATACGCAGTATTTT. Residues: CASSPGSPGVDTQYF. V usage is TRBV18 and J usage is TRBJ2-3; D is unresolved. This CDR3 is built from 15 residues. Trimming left V 2 bases short and J 6 bases short, with 15 bases between. Germline loops: CDR1 KGHSH, CDR2 LQKENI.

This clonotype was seen ten or more times. The chain uses TRBV7-2 and TRBJ2-7; unclear D gene. Germline values: CDR1 SGHTA, CDR2 FQGNSA. This CDR3 has 12 residues. V lost 3 bases and J lost 0, with 3 bases in between. This CDR3 is CASSLPSYEQYF. In DNA form, the CDR3 reads TGTGCCAGCAGCTTGCCCTCCTACGAGCAGTACTTC.

The V gene is TRBV5-1, the J gene TRBJ2-5; 9 bases line up with TRBD1. CDR1 and CDR2 (germline): SGHRS, YFSETQ. With 3 bases clipped from V and 3 bases from J, the junction kept 3 bases outside the gene matches. The CDR3 runs 14 residues. CDR3 DNA: TGCGCCAGCAGCTCCGGGACAGGGAAAGAGACCCAGTACTTC. Translated, it gives CASSSGTGKETQYF.

This clonotype occurred many times. The V gene is TRBV20-1, the J gene TRBJ2-1; 9 bases line up with TRBD2. CDR1 is DFQATT, CDR2 SNEGSKA, per germline (reference sequence). After removal of 3 bases from V and 6 bases from J, the junction contained 6 bases not matched to a gene. The CDR3 sequence is 14 residues long. CDR3 coding DNA: TGCAGTGCTAGGGATAGCGGGGGAATCAATGAGCAGTTCTTC. It specifies CSARDSGGINEQFF.

The chain combines TRBV7-8 with TRBJ1-3, with a weak D call TRBD1 (5 bases). The CDR3 has 16 amino acids. V was cut by 5 bases and J by 4 bases, with 18 bases left in between. Germline-derived CDR1 and CDR2 are SGHVS and FQNEAQ. The CDR3 loop reads CASSGLTESSGNTIYF. CDR3 sequence (DNA): TGTGCCAGCAGCGGCCTGACAGAGAGTTCGGGAAACACCATATATTTT.

This clonotype was observed a handful of times. The chain recombines TRBV5-5 with TRBJ1-2, with D unclear. Trimming pared 2 bases from V and 4 bases from J, leaving 12 bases between. The germline V gene has CDR1 SGHKS and CDR2 YYEKEE (reference sequence). This CDR3 region has 14 residues. DNA for the CDR3: TGTGCCAGCAGCTTCCTGGGTACGGGCTATGGCTACACCTTC. Its translation: CASSFLGTGYGYTF.

Ten or more counts support this clonotype. The rearrangement links TRBV4-1 to TRBJ1-3; D gene ambiguous. V was pared by 0 bases and J by 0 bases, with 15 bases between. The CDR3 spans 18 residues. CDR1 is MGHRA and CDR2 is YSYEKL in the germline V gene. CDR3 sequence reads: CASSQEPWTARSGNTIYF. The CDR3 DNA is TGCGCCAGCAGCCAAGAGCCTTGGACGGCCCGCTCTGGAAACACCATATATTTT.

Turning to this clonotype: A much more abundant neighbour one base away suggests this may be a read error. The V gene is TRBV5-8, the J gene TRBJ1-1; no clear D. Germline CDR1 reads SGHTS; CDR2 reads YDEGEE. The CDR3 has 14 residues. CDR3 coding DNA: TGTGCCAGCAACTTGATGCCCGGGAACACTGAAGCTTTCTTT. Protein: CASNLMPGNTEAFF.

The genes are TRBV20-1 and TRBJ2-7; D may be TRBD1 (6 bases). This CDR3 comprises 12 residues. CDR1 and CDR2 (germline): DFQATT, SNEGSKA (reference sequence). V lost 6 bases, J lost 6 bases, and 15 bases lay in between. CDR3 amino acids: CSAYYRESEQYF. CDR3 coding DNA: TGCAGTGCCTACTACAGGGAAAGCGAGCAGTACTTC.

This clonotype was seen at least ten times. The chain has TRBV5-1 and TRBJ1-2; D might be TRBD1 (5 bases). Between the trimmed V and J ends, which lost 3 bases and 4 bases, there was a span of 16 bases. CDR3 size: 15 residues. Germline V CDR1 and CDR2: SGHRS, YFSETQ. CDR3 loop: CASSSDGALGYGYTF. The CDR3 nucleotides are TGCGCCAGCAGCTCAGACGGGGCCCTCGGCTATGGCTACACCTTC.

This clonotype was recorded a few times. V is TRBV3-1 and J is TRBJ1-3; 8 nucleotides agree with TRBD1. This CDR3 spans 16 amino acids. The ends lost 1 base at V and 4 bases at J; junction bases unmatched: 6. Germline assignment: CDR1 LGHDT and CDR2 YNNKEL (reference sequence). As DNA, the CDR3 is TGTGCCAGCAGCCAAGTCAGGGGGCGATCAGGAAACACCATATATTTT. Translated, it gives CASSQVRGRSGNTIYF.

The genes are TRBV12-3 or TRBV12-4 and TRBJ1-2, with D possibly being TRBD1 (6 bases). V lost 6 bases, J lost 5 bases, and 10 bases lay in between. The CDR3 loop spans 12 amino acids. The CDR3 reads CASSGTLYGYTF. The CDR3 DNA follows: TGTGCCAGCAGCGGGACATTATATGGCTACACCTTC.

In this sample, this clonotype turned up many times. The V and J genes are TRBV7-3 and TRBJ2-3; 9 bases agree with TRBD2. The CDR3 loop spans 16 amino acids. Germline CDR1 reads SGHTA; CDR2 reads FQGTGA. J was trimmed by 6 bases and V by 7 bases; bases with no gene match: 14. The CDR3 DNA reads TGTGCCAGCACCCAGGCCCCTAGCGGGGATGGTGATACGCAGTATTTT. This encodes CASTQAPSGDGDTQYF.

This clonotype came up a few times. The chain links TRBV20-1 to TRBJ2-7, with D possibly being TRBD2 (7 bases). This CDR3 is built from 14 residues. Deletions cut 0 bases from V and 6 bases from J, with 15 bases between. The germline V gene has CDR1 DFQATT and CDR2 SNEGSKA (reference sequence). CDR3 in amino acids: CSARDDRGAGEQYF. The DNA of the CDR3 is TGCAGTGCTAGAGATGATCGGGGGGCTGGCGAGCAGTACTTC.